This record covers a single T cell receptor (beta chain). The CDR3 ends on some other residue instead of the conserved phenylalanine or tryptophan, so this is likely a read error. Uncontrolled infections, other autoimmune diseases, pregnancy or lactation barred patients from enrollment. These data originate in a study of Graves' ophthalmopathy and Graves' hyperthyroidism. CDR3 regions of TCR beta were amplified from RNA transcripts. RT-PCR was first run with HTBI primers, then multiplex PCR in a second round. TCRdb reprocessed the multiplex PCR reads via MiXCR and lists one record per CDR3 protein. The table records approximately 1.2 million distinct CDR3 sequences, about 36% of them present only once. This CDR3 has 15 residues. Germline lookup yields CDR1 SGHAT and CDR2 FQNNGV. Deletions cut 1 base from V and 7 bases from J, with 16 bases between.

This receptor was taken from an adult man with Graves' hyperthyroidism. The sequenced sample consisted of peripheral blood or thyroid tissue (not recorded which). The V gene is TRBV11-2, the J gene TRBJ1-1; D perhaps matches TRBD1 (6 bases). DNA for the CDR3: TGTGCCAGCAGCTTAGGGCGCGGGGGCGGGTTTGAAGCTTTCCTT. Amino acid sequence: CASSLGRGGGFEAFL.